The T cell receptor (beta chain) under discussion was sequenced for a study of regulatory dendritic cells for organ transplantation. Study-level points and caveats: Mature dendritic cells appeared to drive more memory CD8+ clonal expansion than regulatory ones.

Sequenced by immunoSEQ multiplex PCR; TCRdb stores in-frame clones only, minus some. The table has roughly 30,000 clones, approximately 82% seen once. Remarks on this clone: Its antigen remains unidentified.

What was sequenced was naive CD8+ T cells from blood. Regarding subset: CD45RA+ naive T cells. The clonotype was recovered from a human donor in good health.

The CDR3 region has the DNA TGCGCCAGCAGCCTCAACGATGTACTTAGCTCTGGGGCCAACGTCCTGACTTTC. It yields the protein CASSLNDVLSSGANVLTF. The V call is TRBV4-1, the J call TRBJ2-6; no firm D call. V lost 4 bases to trimming and J lost 0 bases, with 16 bases between them. The CDR3 covers 18 residues. Germline lookup yields CDR1 MGHRA and CDR2 YSYEKL.